This T cell receptor beta chain was captured by sequencing in a study of shared clonotypes between healthy human individuals. Whole-study results and caveats: Rarefaction curves obtained for sorted subsets showed sequencing incomplete despite large depth. The small donor group covered limited genetic and exposure diversity.

This table comes from immunoSEQ multiplex PCR, and its TCRdb copy is limited to in-frame clones, with some not included. The repertoire holds about 2.3 million clones, with 85% to 95% as singletons. Regarding this clone: Its specificity is unknown.

The CDR3 consists of 14 residues. From germline, CDR1 is LGHNA and CDR2 YSLEER. Unmatched junction bases numbered 4, after V lost 4 bases and J lost 3 bases. The chain couples TRBV4-3 to TRBJ2-7, with TRBD2 matching over 9 bases. Sequences were obtained from naive CD4+ T cells from PBMCs. Specified subset: CD45RA+ positively selected. The receptor comes from a man younger than 35 in good health. Some clones in this sample may be carry-over from other donors' samples. The CDR3 nucleotides are TGCGCCAGCAGCCTCGAGACTAGCGGCTACGAGCAGTACTTC. Amino acid sequence: CASSLETSGYEQYF.